These 26 T cell receptor beta chains were sequenced from one sample in a study of Ad26.COV2.S vaccination and SARS-CoV-2 variants. Using immunoSEQ multiplex PCR, the repertoire was profiled, and TCRdb retains in-frame clones only, with some absent. The sample lists some 190,000 clones, roughly nine tenths occurring once. This specimen consisted of peripheral blood, obtained after recovery from COVID-19. The receptors come from a human donor who had recovered from COVID-19.

This rearrangement joins TRBV15 to TRBJ2-3; 7 nucleotides align to TRBD2. The CDR3 is 15 amino acids. From germline, CDR1 is LNHNV and CDR2 YYDKDF (reference sequence). J lost 4 bases, V lost 0 bases, and 4 bases had no gene match. The CDR3 protein is CATSRDREGPDTQYF. The CDR3 DNA follows: TGTGCCACCAGCAGAGATAGGGAGGGACCAGATACGCAGTATTTT.

This sequence joins TRBV29-1 and TRBJ2-7; 9 bases line up with TRBD2. Germline CDR1 reads SQVTM; CDR2 reads ANQGSEA. V lost 3 bases to trimming and J lost 6 bases; unmatched junction nucleotides: 3. The CDR3 has 12 amino acids. The CDR3 bases are TGCAGCGTTGAGGCGGGGGGGCCCGAGCAGTACTTC. Protein: CSVEAGGPEQYF.

The chain combines TRBV20-1 with TRBJ1-5, with a tentative D call TRBD1 (5 bases). Germline values: CDR1 DFQATT, CDR2 SNEGSKA (reference sequence). The length of the CDR3 is 14 residues. Trimming stripped 3 bases from V and 4 bases from J, with 13 bases between. The CDR3 nucleotides are TGCAGTGCTAGTCGCAGGGTGAGTAATCAGCCCCAGCATTTT. This sequence encodes CSASRRVSNQPQHF.

The V and J genes are TRBV28 and TRBJ2-7; D remains unclear. Trimming removed 5 bases from V and 1 base from J, with 3 bases in between. The CDR3 totals 11 residues. The V gene's germline CDR1 is MDHEN and CDR2 SYDVKM. For the CDR3, the DNA is TGTGCCAGCAGTGAATCCTACGAGCAGTACTTC. It codes for CASSESYEQYF. Filled out from reference TRBV28 and TRBJ2-7, the complete variable domain reads DVKVTQSSRYLVKRTGEKVFLECVQDMDHENMFWYRQDPGLGLRLIYFSYDVKMKEKGDIPEGYSVSREKKERFSLILESASTNQTSMYLCASSESYEQYFGPGTRLTVT.

The V call is TRBV6-6, the J call TRBJ1-6; D is perhaps TRBD1 (5 bases). V gave up 5 bases and J gave up 11 bases, with 16 bases separating them. There are 14 residues in the CDR3. In germline, CDR1 is MNHNY, CDR2 SVGAGI (reference sequence). The CDR3 nucleotides are TGTGCCAGCAGTGGCCCGGGACGGAATACACCCCTCCACTTT. Translating it yields CASSGPGRNTPLHF.

The chain recombines TRBV18 with TRBJ1-1; TRBD1 matches at 12 bases. Germline V gene sequence: CDR1 KGHSH, CDR2 LQKENI. The CDR3 has 15 residues. V shed 6 bases, J shed 6 bases, and the junction held 8 bases outside the gene matches. CDR3 amino acids: CASSPGTGGRPEAFF. The DNA for the CDR3 is TGTGCCAGCTCGCCCGGGACAGGGGGCCGGCCTGAAGCTTTCTTT.

CDR3 protein: CASRAGTSGGDEQFF. The CDR3 coding sequence is TGTGCCAGCAGGGCCGGGACTAGCGGGGGGGATGAGCAGTTCTTC. J is TRBJ2-1 and V is TRBV2, with 16 positions matching TRBD2. V trimming: 6 bases; J trimming: 8 bases; junction bases outside the gene matches: 4. Germline V lookup: CDR1 SNHLY, CDR2 FYNNEI. CDR3 length: 15 amino acids.

V is TRBV9 and J is TRBJ2-5, with unresolved D. The V and J ends lost 3 bases and 6 bases respectively, with 15 bases between them. The germline V gene has CDR1 SGDLS and CDR2 YYNGEE. There are 14 residues in the CDR3. The CDR3 loop is CASSATPQEKTQYF. The CDR3 DNA reads as TGTGCCAGCAGCGCAACCCCCCAGGAGAAGACCCAGTACTTC.

CDR3 protein: CTSSQDSGGPIWGAVF. As DNA, the CDR3 is TGCACCAGCAGCCAAGATAGCGGGGGTCCAATTTGGGGAGCTGTTTTT. The V gene is TRBV1, the J gene TRBJ2-2; the table's D call, TRBD2, was not checked against the DNA. TRBV1 is given as a pseudogene. This CDR3 contains 16 residues.

This sequence joins TRBV27 and TRBJ2-5; the D gene is possibly TRBD2 (5 bases). The CDR3 totals 15 residues. Germline assignment: CDR1 MNHEY and CDR2 SMNVEV (reference sequence). V dropped 2 bases and J dropped 2 bases, with 12 bases sitting between them. The CDR3 nucleotides read TGTGCCAGCAGTTTACTGTCTAGCCATCAAGAGACCCAGTACTTC. Translating gives CASSLLSSHQETQYF.

CDR3 amino acids: CASSSQTENTEAFF. CDR3 sequence (DNA): TGTGCCAGCAGCTCCCAGACAGAGAACACTGAAGCTTTCTTT. The rearrangement joins TRBV5-4 to TRBJ1-1; TRBD1 might be the D (5 bases). The CDR3 totals 14 residues. The germline CDR1 and CDR2 sequences are SGHNT and YYREEE (reference sequence). Trimming took off 3 bases at V and 1 base at J, with 10 bases between the two ends. Together with reference TRBV5-4 and TRBJ1-1, the CDR3 gives the full variable domain: ETGVTQSPTHLIKTRGQQVTLRCSSQSGHNTVSWYQQALGQGPQFIFQYYREEENGRGNFPPRFSGLQFPNYSSELNVNALELDDSALYLCASSSQTENTEAFFGQGTRLTVV.

The gene calls are TRBV9 and TRBJ2-5, with TRBD2 matching 8 bases. J was trimmed by 2 bases and V by 4 bases; bases with no gene match: 10. CDR3 size: 16 residues. Germline V gene sequence: CDR1 SGDLS, CDR2 YYNGEE. CDR3: CASSHAGGLLQETQYF. CDR3 sequence (DNA): TGTGCCAGCAGCCACGCGGGGGGACTACTACAAGAGACCCAGTACTTC.

The chain uses TRBV9 and TRBJ2-7, with 9 bases aligning to TRBD1. This CDR3 spans 15 amino acids. V was pared by 0 bases and J by 2 bases, with 3 bases of the junction left unmatched. Germline-derived CDR1 and CDR2 are SGDLS and YYNGEE. The CDR3 sequence is CASSVEGTGPYEQYF. CDR3 in DNA: TGTGCCAGCAGCGTAGAGGGGACAGGGCCCTACGAGCAGTACTTC.

V usage is TRBV6-6 and J usage is TRBJ2-2; 9 bases agree with TRBD1. The CDR3 totals 18 residues. Germline V CDR1 and CDR2: MNHNY, SVGAGI (reference sequence). With V trimmed by 5 bases and J by 4 bases, 14 bases remained unmatched. The CDR3 region has the DNA TGTGCCAGCAGTCAGAGCAGGACAGGGGTGGCGAGCACCGGGGAGCTGTTTTTT. It is translated as CASSQSRTGVASTGELFF.

This clone showed up just once. The chain recombines TRBV7-9 with TRBJ2-1; TRBD1 matches at 8 bases. CDR1 and CDR2 (germline): SEHNR, FQNEAQ (reference sequence). V shed 6 bases, J shed 12 bases, and the junction held 13 bases outside the gene matches. The CDR3 covers 14 residues. As DNA, the CDR3 is TGTGCCAGCAGGGCCGGGACAGGATACCTTGGGCAGTTCTTC. Amino acid sequence: CASRAGTGYLGQFF.

The chain is built from TRBV7-2 and TRBJ2-7, with a weak D call TRBD2 (6 bases). V was clipped by 1 base and J by 5 bases, with 15 bases between them. The CDR3 consists of 15 residues. Germline V gives CDR1 SGHTA, CDR2 FQGNSA. Here the CDR3 DNA reads TGTGCCAGCAGCTTAGTTAGGAGGGGTCGGGACGAGCAGTACTTC. Translated: CASSLVRRGRDEQYF.

V is TRBV3-1 (or the pseudogene TRBV3-2) and J is TRBJ2-7, with TRBD2 as a possible D gene (7 bases). V was clipped by 6 bases and J by 2 bases, with 20 bases between them. Germline V gene lookup returns CDR1 LGHDT and CDR2 YNNKEL (reference sequence). The CDR3 covers 16 residues. The CDR3 reads CASSPRTGGRTYEQYF. The CDR3 nucleotides are TGTGCCAGCAGTCCTAGAACCGGGGGGCGGACCTACGAGCAGTACTTC.

The gene calls are TRBV28 and TRBJ1-2, with TRBD1 as a possible D gene (5 bases). The CDR3 totals 13 residues. The germline V gene has CDR1 MDHEN and CDR2 SYDVKM. Deletions cut 4 bases from V and 8 bases from J, with 14 bases between. CDR3: CASSWAEGDGYTF. The CDR3 region has the DNA TGTGCCAGCAGTTGGGCGGAAGGGGACGGCTACACCTTC.

The chain combines TRBV29-1 with TRBJ2-3; 8 bases line up with TRBD2. There are 16 residues in the CDR3. V lost 0 bases and J lost 2; bases outside the gene matches: 7. Germline-derived CDR1 and CDR2 are SQVTM and ANQGSEA. CDR3 nucleotide sequence: TGCAGCGTTGAAGATCGTCTAGCGGGCATCACAGATACGCAGTATTTT. Its translation is CSVEDRLAGITDTQYF.

J is TRBJ1-2 and V is TRBV4-1, with a tentative D call TRBD1 (6 bases). This CDR3 is 13 amino acids long. V lost 1 base, J lost 4 bases, and 7 bases lay in between. CDR1 and CDR2 (germline): MGHRA, YSYEKL. The CDR3 loop reads CASSQAGAYGYTF. The DNA of the CDR3 is TGCGCCAGCAGCCAAGCAGGGGCCTATGGCTACACCTTC.

V and J are TRBV30 and TRBJ2-7, with D tentatively TRBD2 (5 bases). V shed 0 bases and J shed 2 bases, with 8 bases lying between them. CDR3 length equals 13 residues. The germline V gene encodes CDR1 GTSNPN and CDR2 SVGIG (reference sequence). The CDR3 loop reads CAWSVLLAYEQYF. CDR3 nucleotides: TGTGCCTGGAGTGTACTACTAGCCTACGAGCAGTACTTC.

This chain links TRBV3-1 (or the pseudogene TRBV3-2) with TRBJ1-2; 10 nucleotides line up with TRBD1. Unmatched junction bases numbered 2, after V lost 4 bases and J lost 9 bases. Germline lookup yields CDR1 LGHDT and CDR2 YNNKEL (reference sequence). The CDR3 contains 12 residues. The CDR3 DNA sequence: TGTGCCAGCAGCCTGGGACAGGGGAGCTACACCTTC. Encoded protein: CASSLGQGSYTF.

Comments on this clone: Sequence at one end of the junction differs from germline and may be a read error. The chain recombines TRBV5-1 with TRBJ2-4; D may be TRBD1 or TRBD2 (6 bases each). The germline V gene encodes CDR1 SGHRS and CDR2 YFSETQ. This CDR3 is 14 amino acids long. In DNA form, the CDR3 reads TGCGCCAGCAGTTTGGATGGGGGGCTGAACATTCAGTACTTC. Residues: CASSLDGGLNIQYF.

This clone was detected only once. The V gene is TRBV28, the J gene TRBJ2-2; TRBD2 matches at 11 bases. The CDR3 has 16 residues. Germline V CDR1 and CDR2: MDHEN, SYDVKM. V dropped 3 bases and J dropped 5; count of bases not matched to a gene: 5. This chain's CDR3 is CASSLRLAGRTGELFF. CDR3 DNA: TGTGCCAGCAGTTTGAGACTAGCGGGGAGGACCGGGGAGCTGTTTTTT. The full variable domain, with the rest looked up from reference TRBV28 and TRBJ2-2, is DVKVTQSSRYLVKRTGEKVFLECVQDMDHENMFWYRQDPGLGLRLIYFSYDVKMKEKGDIPEGYSVSREKKERFSLILESASTNQTSMYLCASSLRLAGRTGELFFGEGSRLTVL.

This chain connects TRBV21-1 to TRBJ1-4; the D call TRBD1 from the table was never checked on the DNA. TRBV21-1 is reported as a pseudogene. The CDR3 runs 15 residues. The CDR3 DNA is TGTGCCAGCAGCACCGGACAGCGCCAGAATGAAAAACTGTTTTTT. This sequence encodes CASSTGQRQNEKLFF.

The chain joins TRBV6-1 to TRBJ2-2; possible D gene TRBD1, 6 bases. This CDR3 has 17 residues. Germline V gene lookup returns CDR1 MNHNS and CDR2 SASEGT. V was trimmed by 4 bases and J by 4 bases, leaving 19 bases between them. This CDR3 reads CASSVQQGYDGTGELFF. CDR3 bases: TGTGCCAGCAGTGTACAACAGGGATACGACGGCACCGGGGAGCTGTTTTTT.